These T cell receptor beta chains were read from a single sample in a study of cytomegalovirus exposure and HLA in healthy donors. TCRdb's table, derived via immunoSEQ multiplex PCR, lists solely in-frame clones and lacks some. Among about 160,000 clones listed, 65% to 80% were seen once. The sample was PBMCs. These receptors came from a man aged 35 to 55 in good health and CMV-seronegative. CDR3s include the opening cysteine and the closing phenylalanine or tryptophan. The D gene is left open where the match is weak. Only some rows state a clone size, as once, few, many or a class for expanded clones.

>TRBV7-9|TRBD1|TRBJ1-3|.
TGTTCCAGCAGCCAACTCAGGGACAGCTCTGGAAACACCATATATTTT
CSSSQLRDSSGNTIYF
>TRBV6-5|.|TRBJ1-5|.
TGTGCCAGCAGTGAGGGTGAGCGCAATCAGCCCCAGCATTTT
CASSEGERNQPQHF
>TRBV6-6|TRBD2|TRBJ2-5|.
TGTGCCAGCAGTTCCGCCAGCGGGGGCCAAGAGACCCAGTACTTC
CASSSASGGQETQYF
>TRBV18|TRBD1|TRBJ1-5|.
TGTGCCAGCTCACCACCGAGAGGGGGCAACAATCAGCCCCAGCATTTT
CASSPPRGGNNQPQHF
>TRBV7-2|TRBD1|TRBJ1-5|.
TGTGCCAGCAGCCGCCAGACAGGGTTGTTCAATCAGCCCCAGCATTTT
CASSRQTGLFNQPQHF
>TRBV9|.|TRBJ1-4|.
TGTGCCAGCAGTAGGGGCCCCAATGAAAAACTGTTTTTT
CASSRGPNEKLFF
>TRBV5-1|.|TRBJ1-4|.
TGCGCCAGCAGCTTGGGCGGCCCCTCTTCGGCCCCTAATGAAAAACTGTTTTTT
CASSLGGPSSAPNEKLFF
>TRBV5-6|TRBD2|TRBJ2-6|.
TGTGCCAGCCTCAAAGCGGGGAGCTCTGGGGCCAACGTCCTGACTTTC
CASLKAGSSGANVLTF
>TRBV13|.|TRBJ2-2|few
TGTGCCAGCAGCTTAGGATCGGGGGAGCTGTTTTTT
CASSLGSGELFF
>TRBV7-9|.|TRBJ1-1|few
TGTGCCAGCAGCTTAGCAGACGGGGCGGGAGTAAACACTGAAGCTTTCTTT
CASSLADGAGVNTEAFF
>TRBV9|TRBD1|TRBJ2-5|.
TGTGCCAGCAGCGACGGACAGGGAGGACAAGAGACCCAGTACTTC
CASSDGQGGQETQYF
>TRBV2|TRBD1|TRBJ1-6|.
TGTGCCAGCAGTGGACAGGGGGGCTCACCCCTCCACTTT
CASSGQGGSPLHF
>TRBV11-2|.|TRBJ2-3|.
TGTGCCAGCAGCTTAGGGCAGGGATACACAGATACGCAGTATTTT
CASSLGQGYTDTQYF
>TRBV2|TRBD2|TRBJ2-7|.
TGTGCCACCCGGGACTATATCTACGAGCAGTACTTC
CATRDYIYEQYF
>TRBV5-4|.|TRBJ2-5|.
TGTGCCAGCAGCTTGACAGGGCGGCAAGAGACCCAGTACTTC
CASSLTGRQETQYF
>TRBV6-5|TRBD2|TRBJ2-3|once
TGTGCCAGTCAACTAGCGGGCCCCACAGATACGCAGTATTTT
CASQLAGPTDTQYF
>TRBV15|TRBD2|TRBJ2-1|.
TGTGCCACCAGCACACTAGCGGGGGGGTCCAATGAGCAGTTCTTC
CATSTLAGGSNEQFF
>TRBV28|TRBD1|TRBJ1-5|.
TGTGCCAGCAGTTCCCGGGAGGGGGCCCAATCTCAGCCCCAGCATTTT
CASSSREGAQSQPQHF
>TRBV29-1|TRBD1|TRBJ1-1|.
TGCAGCGCGATACAGGGGATGAACACTGAAGCTTTCTTT
CSAIQGMNTEAFF
>TRBV2|.|TRBJ1-2|.
TGTGCCAAACAGGGAAAGGACTATGGCTACACCTTC
CAKQGKDYGYTF
>TRBV7-9|.|TRBJ1-2|.
TGTGCCAGCAGTTTTACAGGGATTAACTATGGCTACACCTTC
CASSFTGINYGYTF
>TRBV30|.|TRBJ2-5|.
TGTGCCTGGAGTGGAGGTTTCCAAGAGACCCAGTACTTC
CAWSGGFQETQYF